This entry is about one T cell receptor beta chain. The CDR3 length is 14 residues. V was clipped by 2 bases and J by 8 bases, with 13 bases between them. Germline values: CDR1 LGHNT, CDR2 FRNRAP. This specimen belongs to a study of graft-versus-host responses after intestinal transplantation. Using immunoSEQ multiplex PCR, the repertoire was profiled, and TCRdb retains in-frame clones only, with some absent. The table shows around 25,000 clones, with around 94% occurring only once. Material: PBMCs, obtained 156 days after intestinal transplant. The receptor was isolated from a human patient who received an intestinal transplant, so some T cells may come from the graft donor. The chain has TRBV12-5 and TRBJ2-1; the D gene is possibly TRBD1 (6 bases). CDR3 amino acids: CASGLRQGTDEQFF. Here the CDR3 DNA reads TGTGCTAGTGGTTTGCGGCAGGGGACCGATGAGCAGTTCTTC.